What follows are 22 T cell receptor beta chains derived from one specimen sequenced in a study of CD8 T cells in Susac syndrome. With random hexamers, reverse transcription was performed on about 0.45 to 1 ug of RNA. MiXCR was run by TCRdb on the immunoSEQ multiplex PCR reads, yielding one entry per CDR3 protein. Seen here are about 130,000 distinct CDR3 sequences, about 90% observed once, and the top ten hold under 0.25%. Sequenced: CD8+ T cells from PBMCs. The source is a human donor with multiple sclerosis.

V is TRBV5-1 and J is TRBJ2-1; 11 bases line up with TRBD2. Germline V gene lookup returns CDR1 SGHRS and CDR2 YFSETQ. CDR3 length equals 15 residues. J lost 6 bases, V lost 2 bases, and 4 bases had no gene match. CDR3 DNA sequence: TGCGCCAGCAGCTTCCGACTAGCGGGAATCAATGAGCAGTTCTTC. Its translation is CASSFRLAGINEQFF.

This rearrangement joins TRBV20-1 to TRBJ1-1; D uncertain. CDR1 is DFQATT, CDR2 SNEGSKA, per germline (reference sequence). CDR3 length: 12 residues. Trimming shortened V by 3 bases and J by 5 bases, and 10 bases separated the two germline ends. CDR3 bases: TGCAGTGCTAGCGACGTGGAAACTGAAGCTTTCTTT. Translated: CSASDVETEAFF.

The rearrangement links TRBV7-9 to TRBJ1-3; tentative D call: TRBD1 (5 bases). The CDR3 length is 14 residues. V lost 5 bases and J lost 4, with 12 bases in between. The germline CDR1 and CDR2 sequences are SEHNR and FQNEAQ (reference sequence). CDR3 protein: CASSLDDSGNTIYF. CDR3 bases: TGTGCCAGCAGCCTGGATGACAGCGGAAACACCATATATTTT.

V is TRBV6-6 and J is TRBJ1-1; no definite D call. The CDR3 extends over 11 amino acids. Deletions cut 8 bases from V and 6 bases from J, with 10 bases between. The germline CDR1 and CDR2 sequences are MNHNY and SVGAGI (reference sequence). The CDR3, as DNA: TGTGCCAGCTCAAACGGGGCTGAAGCTTTCTTT. Its protein product is CASSNGAEAFF.

This chain links TRBV6-2 or TRBV6-3 with TRBJ2-1, with 8 bases lining up with TRBD1. The germline CDR1 and CDR2 sequences are MNHEY and SVGEGT. V was pared by 2 bases and J by 9 bases, with 12 bases of the junction left unmatched. The CDR3 extends over 16 amino acids. CDR3 protein: CASSYKDRVDNCEQFF. The CDR3 coding sequence is TGTGCCAGCAGTTACAAGGACAGGGTGGATAATTGTGAGCAGTTCTTC.

The V gene is TRBV4-1, the J gene TRBJ1-1, with a tentative D call TRBD1 (5 bases). Germline loops: CDR1 MGHRA, CDR2 YSYEKL. CDR3 length: 13 residues. Trimming cost V 0 bases and J 11 bases, with 13 bases left between them. CDR3: CASSQDSDSWAFF. CDR3 in DNA: TGCGCCAGCAGCCAAGATAGTGACAGTTGGGCTTTCTTT.

This clonotype occurred once. The rearrangement links TRBV30 to TRBJ1-3; D is unclear. Germline values: CDR1 GTSNPN, CDR2 SVGIG (reference sequence). The CDR3 extends over 13 amino acids. V lost 6 bases and J lost 0, with 9 bases in between. CDR3 DNA: TGTGCCTGCCCGGGGAGCTCTGGAAACACCATATATTTT. Translated: CACPGSSGNTIYF.

The chain uses TRBV7-9 and TRBJ2-2; the D is unclear. Germline CDR1 and CDR2: SEHNR and FQNEAQ (reference sequence). V dropped 1 base and J dropped 3 bases, with 15 bases sitting between them. The CDR3 runs 17 residues. Written as DNA, the CDR3 is TGTGCCAGCAGCTTAGATATGGGGTCCACGGACACCGGGGAGCTGTTTTTT. This translates into CASSLDMGSTDTGELFF.

The genes are TRBV12-5 and TRBJ2-3, with 9 bases aligning to TRBD1. Germline CDR1 LGHNT, CDR2 FRNRAP. The CDR3 sequence is 15 residues long. After removal of 5 bases from V and 2 bases from J, the junction contained 5 bases not matched to a gene. As DNA, the CDR3 is TGTGCTAGTGGTCTTGGGACAGGGTACACAGATACGCAGTATTTT. This gives the protein CASGLGTGYTDTQYF.

This rearrangement joins TRBV6-6 to TRBJ1-1; D is uncertain. The length of the CDR3 is 14 residues. Trimming took off 3 bases at V and 0 bases at J, with 8 bases between the two ends. CDR1 is MNHNY, CDR2 SVGAGI, per germline (reference sequence). The CDR3 loop reads CASSYGVVNTEAFF. The CDR3 nucleotides read TGTGCCAGCAGTTATGGGGTGGTGAACACTGAAGCTTTCTTT.

The genes are TRBV27 and TRBJ1-1, with D perhaps TRBD1 (6 bases). The germline gives CDR1 MNHEY, CDR2 SMNVEV (reference sequence). Trimming shortened V by 6 bases and J by 0 bases, and 11 bases separated the two germline ends. This CDR3 contains 14 residues. The DNA for the CDR3 is TGTGCCAGCAGAAGGGACAACATGAACACTGAAGCTTTCTTT. Its protein product is CASRRDNMNTEAFF.

The V call is TRBV30, the J call TRBJ2-1; D is perhaps TRBD2 (6 bases). The CDR3 has 15 residues. Trimming shortened V by 2 bases and J by 7 bases, and 18 bases separated the two germline ends. Germline CDR1 reads GTSNPN; CDR2 reads SVGIG (reference sequence). The CDR3 bases are TGTGCCTGGAGTTCTCCGTGGGACGGGAGAAATGAGCAGTTCTTC. It translates to CAWSSPWDGRNEQFF.

The J gene is TRBJ2-5, the V gene TRBV30; 7 bases align to TRBD1. Germline assignment: CDR1 GTSNPN and CDR2 SVGIG (reference sequence). Trimming removed 2 bases from V and 3 bases from J; junction bases left unmatched: 3. This CDR3 is 13 amino acids long. The DNA of the CDR3 is TGTGCCTGGAGTACAGGGGTAGAAGAGACCCAGTACTTC. It yields the protein CAWSTGVEETQYF.

The CDR3 coding sequence is TGCAGCGTTGAGTTGGGGGTCACAGATACGCAGTATTTT. Amino acid sequence: CSVELGVTDTQYF. V and J are TRBV29-1 and TRBJ2-3; D assignment may be TRBD1 or TRBD2 (5 bases each). V was trimmed by 3 bases and J by 2 bases, leaving 9 bases between them. The germline gives CDR1 SQVTM, CDR2 ANQGSEA. This CDR3 has 13 residues.

This clonotype was detected only once. The chain couples TRBV27 to TRBJ2-2; D is ambiguous. This CDR3 is 13 amino acids long. V was pared by 2 bases and J by 4 bases, with 5 bases between. Germline CDR1 MNHEY, CDR2 SMNVEV (reference sequence). CDR3 sequence reads: CASSLLITGELFF. CDR3 nucleotide sequence: TGTGCCAGCAGTTTACTGATCACCGGGGAGCTGTTTTTT.

The rearrangement uses TRBV6-5 and TRBJ1-2, with D possibly being TRBD1 (6 bases). The length of the CDR3 is 16 residues. Trimming removed 4 bases at V and 6 bases at J, with 21 bases between. Per the germline V gene, CDR1 is MNHEY and CDR2 is SVGAGI. CDR3 in amino acids: CASSSFDKGGEDGYTF. CDR3 nucleotide sequence: TGTGCCAGCAGTTCCTTTGACAAGGGGGGCGAGGATGGCTACACCTTC.

The V call is TRBV6-5, the J call TRBJ2-7; 7 nucleotides align to TRBD2. V was pared by 2 bases and J by 4 bases, with 14 bases of the junction left unmatched. CDR1 is MNHEY, CDR2 SVGAGI, per germline. CDR3 length equals 17 residues. In nucleotides, the CDR3 is TGTGCCAGCAGTTACGGGAGGGCCGTTCCCGAGACGTACGAGCAGTACTTC. Residues: CASSYGRAVPETYEQYF.

CDR3 amino acids: CASNHRLAPFNEQFF. CDR3 DNA sequence: TGTGCCAGCAATCACCGACTAGCGCCATTCAATGAGCAGTTCTTC. This sequence joins TRBV7-2 and TRBJ2-1; 8 bases fit TRBD2. Germline CDR1 reads SGHTA; CDR2 reads FQGNSA. V lost 7 bases to trimming and J lost 6 bases; unmatched junction nucleotides: 11. The CDR3 runs 15 residues.

The rearrangement joins TRBV15 to TRBJ2-1; a weak D match, TRBD2 (6 bases). The V gene lost 1 base and the J gene lost 8 bases, with 12 bases spanning the gap. Germline V gives CDR1 LNHNV, CDR2 YYDKDF (reference sequence). The CDR3 totals 14 residues. CDR3 residues: CATSRGPTGDEQFF. DNA for the CDR3: TGTGCCACCAGCAGAGGCCCGACGGGAGATGAGCAGTTCTTC. The complete variable domain, with remaining parts taken from reference TRBV15 and TRBJ2-1, reads DAMVIQNPRYQVTQFGKPVTLSCSQTLNHNVMYWYQQKSSQAPKLLFHYYDKDFNNEADTPDNFQSRRPNTSFCFLDIRSPGLGDTAMYLCATSRGPTGDEQFFGPGTRLTVL.

The chain combines TRBV12-3 or TRBV12-4 with TRBJ1-2; TRBD1 agrees at 9 bases. The CDR3 runs 13 residues. Trimming removed 6 bases from V and 7 bases from J; junction bases left unmatched: 6. The CDR3 sequence is CASSDRGWGGYTF. As DNA, the CDR3 is TGTGCCAGCAGCGACAGGGGGTGGGGTGGCTACACCTTC.

The chain is built from TRBV27 and TRBJ2-7; TRBD1 is a possible D gene (6 bases). CDR1 is MNHEY, CDR2 SMNVEV, per germline (reference sequence). Deletions cut 4 bases from V and 6 bases from J, with 13 bases between. This CDR3 is built from 13 residues. CDR3 region: CASSYSQGTEQYF. In nucleotides, the CDR3 is TGTGCCAGCAGTTATTCACAGGGTACCGAGCAGTACTTC.

CDR3 amino acids: CATSGTGGEGTGELFF. The DNA for the CDR3 is TGTGCCACCAGTGGAACGGGGGGCGAAGGCACCGGGGAGCTGTTTTTT. The gene calls are TRBV24-1 and TRBJ2-2; D possibly corresponds to TRBD2 (7 bases). The V and J ends lost 5 bases and 4 bases respectively, with 16 bases between them. The CDR3 length is 16 residues. Germline CDR1 KGHDR, CDR2 SFDVKD.